This T cell receptor (beta chain) was identified in a study of identical twins. Study-level results: The authors drew conclusions from cross-sectional statistical analysis rather than following the same donors. Memory repertoires showed no such pattern, whereas abundant cord blood beta clonotypes carried fewer insertions. Out-of-frame alpha sequences common to twins exhibited a surplus of low generation probability.

Germline V gene data show CDR1 as MDHEN and CDR2 as SYDVKM. The CDR3 is 15 amino acids. Trimming cost V 6 bases and J 1 base, with 16 bases left between them. As for this clonotype: Its antigen is currently unknown.

One entry per CDR3 protein results from TCRdb running MiXCR on the 5' RACE reads. This sample carries about 700,000 distinct CDR3 sequences, around 5.7% of them seen once, and the ten largest clones take approximately 2%. Sample: naive T cells sorted from blood. The chain is built from TRBV28 and TRBJ2-7, with D possibly matching TRBD1 (6 bases). This TCR was sampled from a man aged 18 to 30 in good health. The CDR3 loop is CASRKPQGLSYEQYF. The CDR3 nucleotides are TGTGCCAGCAGGAAACCACAGGGCCTTTCCTACGAGCAGTACTTC. Using reference TRBV28 and TRBJ2-7 for the parts outside the CDR3, the full variable domain is DVKVTQSSRYLVKRTGEKVFLECVQDMDHENMFWYRQDPGLGLRLIYFSYDVKMKEKGDIPEGYSVSREKKERFSLILESASTNQTSMYLCASRKPQGLSYEQYFGPGTRLTVT.